This TCR beta chain originates from a study of blood T cell repertoires in COVID-19. Study as a whole: The samples span acute and convalescent COVID-19 from the United States, Italy and Spain. The analysed material was cDNA or gDNA that came from T cells, B-cell-depleted T cells, or PBMCs.

After removal of 3 bases from V and 0 bases from J, the junction contained 5 bases not matched to a gene. CDR1 and CDR2 from the germline V gene are SGHAT and FQNNGV. CDR3 length: 16 amino acids. In the original workflow: Nucleated cell number was recorded as an estimate derived from reference gene primer amplification. Repertoires were generated with immunoSEQ multiplex PCR, while TCRdb's copy carries only in-frame clones and drops some. V, J and clone size reflect that table, while D and trimming were determined from the DNA. The profile shows more than 95,000 clones, about 81% of them singletons. The specimen sequenced was peripheral blood. The rearrangement uses TRBV11-2 and TRBJ1-3, with 7 bases aligning to TRBD1. The origin of this receptor is a man aged 55 to 70 with acute or convalescent COVID-19. CDR3 residues: CASSLFRDSSGNTIYF. The CDR3 DNA is TGTGCCAGCAGCTTGTTCCGGGACAGCTCTGGAAACACCATATATTTT. Full variable domain (remainder filled in from reference TRBV11-2 and TRBJ1-3): EAGVAQSPRYKIIEKRQSVAFWCNPISGHATLYWYQQILGQGPKLLIQFQNNGVVDDSQLPKDRFSAERLKGVDSTLKIQPAKLEDSAVYLCASSLFRDSSGNTIYFGEGSWLTVV.